A selection of T cell receptor beta chains follows, all from one sample in a study of blood T cell repertoires in COVID-19. TCRdb's copy holds only in-frame clones and misses some; the assay was immunoSEQ multiplex PCR. The table shows around 100,000 clones, with roughly nine tenths occurring only once. The sample taken for sequencing was peripheral blood. All receptors come from a human donor with active COVID-19. The donor label of this sample is uncertain. CDR3s include the opening cysteine and the closing phenylalanine or tryptophan. The order of the fields is D gene, J gene, V gene, CDR3 length, clone size, CDR3 DNA, CDR3 protein. D genes are given only for firm matches. Clone size, where shown, is once, few, many, or a class for clones that have expanded.

TRBD2 | TRBJ2-1 | TRBV5-1 | 18 | . | TGCGCCAGCAGCAGGGAGGGACTAGCGGGGCCACAATCCGATGAGCAGTTCTTC | CASSREGLAGPQSDEQFF
. | TRBJ2-3 | TRBV21-1 | 15 | once | TGTGCCAGCAGCAAGCGGACGGGGAGGTCGGATACGCAGTATTTT | CASSKRTGRSDTQYF
. | TRBJ2-3 | TRBV15 | 15 | . | TGTGCCACCAGCAGAGATCGCAGTAGCACAGATACGCAGTATTTT | CATSRDRSSTDTQYF
. | TRBJ2-1 | TRBV3-1/TRBV3-2 | 16 | . | TGTGCCAGCACCACCCTGGGGGCAGGTCACCTGAATGAGCAGTTCTTC | CASTTLGAGHLNEQFF
TRBD2 | TRBJ2-3 | TRBV7-3 | 17 | . | TGTGCCAGCAGCCCGCTACTAGCGGGGGATCGCACAGATACGCAGTATTTT | CASSPLLAGDRTDTQYF
. | TRBJ2-3 | TRBV28 | 15 | . | TGTGCCAGCAGTGGCGGGACAGTCGGCACAGATACGCAGTATTTT | CASSGGTVGTDTQYF
. | TRBJ2-6 | TRBV3-1/TRBV3-2 | 15 | . | TGTGCCAGCAGCCAAGAGGCGGGTGGGGCCAACGTCCTGACTTTC | CASSQEAGGANVLTF
TRBD1 | TRBJ2-1 | TRBV9 | 17 | once | TGTGCCAGCAGCGTAGAAGGAGGGGGCAGGGGGCGAAATGAGCAGTTCTTC | CASSVEGGGRGRNEQFF
. | TRBJ1-4 | TRBV9 | 14 | . | TGTGCCAGCAGCGTAGCAGGAACTAATGAAAAACTGTTTTTT | CASSVAGTNEKLFF
. | TRBJ1-2 | TRBV6-5 | 11 | . | TGTGCCAGCAGTTATGGGGGGGGCTACACCTTC | CASSYGGGYTF
. | TRBJ1-4 | TRBV6-6 | 15 | . | TGTGCCAGCAGCGACGCCCCGAGGGTGAGCGAAAAACTGTTTTTT | CASSDAPRVSEKLFF
TRBD1 | TRBJ2-5 | TRBV6-5 | 15 | few | TGTGCCAGCAGTTACTCGACAGGGGGCAGAGAGACCCAGTACTTC | CASSYSTGGRETQYF
TRBD1 | TRBJ2-7 | TRBV6-2/TRBV6-3 | 15 | . | TGTGCCAGCAGTTACCCCGGGACAGGGGATGTCGAGCAGTACTTC | CASSYPGTGDVEQYF
. | TRBJ1-1 | TRBV7-2 | 14 | . | TGTGCCAGCAGTTCCATCTACAGGGACACTGAAGCTTTCTTT | CASSSIYRDTEAFF
. | TRBJ2-1 | TRBV5-1 | 16 | . | TGCGCCAGCAGCGGGGGGATGGGAGGTAGCTACAATGAGCAGTTCTTC | CASSGGMGGSYNEQFF
TRBD1 | TRBJ2-3 | TRBV18 | 16 | . | TGTGCCAGCTCATTAGACAGGGGGCGAGGCACAGATACGCAGTATTTT | CASSLDRGRGTDTQYF
TRBD2 | TRBJ2-5 | TRBV28 | 15 | . | TGTGCCAGCAGTAACCCCGGGGAGGGTTCAGAGACCCAGTACTTC | CASSNPGEGSETQYF
TRBD1 | TRBJ2-1 | TRBV7-8 | 16 | . | TGTGCCAGCAGCTTCAGTACGGGACAGGGTGCCAATGAGCAGTTCTTC | CASSFSTGQGANEQFF
TRBD1 | TRBJ1-2 | TRBV29-1 | 15 | once | TGCAGCGTTGAAGGGGGGCAGGGGGCAAACTATGGCTACACCTTC | CSVEGGQGANYGYTF
TRBD1 | TRBJ2-7 | TRBV7-8 | 15 | . | TGTGCCAGCAGCCAAACGCGGGACAGGGCCCACGAGCAGTACTTC | CASSQTRDRAHEQYF
TRBD1 | TRBJ2-1 | TRBV27 | 16 | . | TGTGCCAGCAGCTCTCTCGGGACAGGGGGCTACAATGAGCAGTTCTTC | CASSSLGTGGYNEQFF
. | TRBJ1-3 | TRBV2 | 14 | . | TGTGCCAGCTCTGGGGGGAGGAGCGGAAACACCATATATTTT | CASSGGRSGNTIYF
. | TRBJ2-7 | TRBV9 | 13 | . | TGTGCCAGCAGCCCCGTTTCCGCGGGGGAGCAGTACTTC | CASSPVSAGEQYF
. | TRBJ1-5 | TRBV7-2 | 14 | . | TGTGCCAGCAGCTCCAGACACGGAAATCAGCCCCAGCATTTT | CASSSRHGNQPQHF
TRBD2 | TRBJ2-7 | TRBV4-2 | 16 | . | TGTGCCAGCAGCCAAGCTTCTGCGCGGGGGAACTACGAGCAGTACTTC | CASSQASARGNYEQYF
TRBD1 | TRBJ2-7 | TRBV18 | 19 | . | TGTGCCAGCTCACCGTTTCCCCAGGGACAGCGAACCCCGACCTACGAGCAGTACTTC | CASSPFPQGQRTPTYEQYF
TRBD1 | TRBJ1-2 | TRBV10-2 | 14 | . | TGCGCCAGCAGGCGGGACAGGGAATACTATGGCTACACCTTC | CASRRDREYYGYTF
. | TRBJ2-3 | TRBV10-3 | 16 | . | TGTGCCATCAGTGTGGGTCGGGAAGGGTTTCTGGATACGCAGTATTTT | CAISVGREGFLDTQYF
TRBD2 | TRBJ2-5 | TRBV7-2 | 15 | . | TGTGCCAGCAGCTTAGTAGGACTAGCAGCCGAGACCCAGTACTTC | CASSLVGLAAETQYF
TRBD1 | TRBJ2-5 | TRBV6-5 | 15 | . | TGTGCCAGCAGTTACTTCGGGACAGGGAAAGAGACCCAGTACTTC | CASSYFGTGKETQYF
. | TRBJ1-1 | TRBV19 | 13 | . | TGTGCCAGTTCGGTCTACTCAGGGACACAAGCTTTCTTT | CASSVYSGTQAFF
TRBD2 | TRBJ2-1 | TRBV11-3 | 15 | . | TGTGCCAGCAGCTTTAGCGGGGGGGCGAACGATGAGCAGTTCTTC | CASSFSGGANDEQFF
TRBD1 | TRBJ2-7 | TRBV9 | 16 | . | TGTGCCAGCAGCGTTGGCCCCCAGGGACAGGGGGGTGAGCAGTACTTC | CASSVGPQGQGGEQYF
TRBD2 | TRBJ2-3 | TRBV6-4 | 14 | few | TGTGCCAGCAGTGACGGGGAGGGAACAGATACGCAGTATTTT | CASSDGEGTDTQYF
. | TRBJ2-7 | TRBV6-9 | 16 | . | TGTGCCAGCAGTTATTCCCGCGGCGAAAGTGTCTACGAGCAGTACTTC | CASSYSRGESVYEQYF
TRBD2 | TRBJ2-1 | TRBV10-3 | 15 | . | TGTGCCATCAGTGACACTAGCGGGGGGGCAGGTGAGCAGTTCTTC | CAISDTSGGAGEQFF
TRBD1 | TRBJ1-5 | TRBV5-5 | 15 | . | TGTGCCAGCAGCCACGGACAGGTTAGCAATCAGCCCCAGCATTTT | CASSHGQVSNQPQHF
. | TRBJ1-5 | TRBV7-9 | 15 | . | TGTGCCAGCAGCTCCAACAGGGAAAGCAATCAGCCCCAGCATTTT | CASSSNRESNQPQHF
TRBD1 | TRBJ1-2 | TRBV7-3 | 15 | . | TGTGCCAGCAGGAGATCAGGGGGCCTTCGGGATGGCTACACCTTC | CASRRSGGLRDGYTF
. | TRBJ2-5 | TRBV19 | 15 | . | TGTGCCAGTAGTTCCCGACAGAGCGAAGAAGAGACCCAGTACTTC | CASSSRQSEEETQYF
TRBD1 | TRBJ2-1 | TRBV12-3/TRBV12-4 | 13 | . | TGTGCCAGCAGTCGGACAGGATTCAATGAGCAGTTCTTC | CASSRTGFNEQFF
TRBD2 | TRBJ2-3 | TRBV4-2 | 15 | . | TGTGCCAGCAGCCAAGATATTGGGGGGGCAGATACGCAGTATTTT | CASSQDIGGADTQYF
TRBD1 | TRBJ2-1 | TRBV5-1 | 15 | . | TGCGCCAGCAGCTCTGGACAGGCCACATACAATGAGCAGTTCTTC | CASSSGQATYNEQFF
. | TRBJ1-2 | TRBV12-3/TRBV12-4 | 12 | . | TGTGCCAGCAGTCTTGGACAGCGACTATCCACCTTC | CASSLGQRLSTF
. | TRBJ2-2 | TRBV10-3 | 16 | . | TGTGCCATCAGTGGTACCCCCGGGAGATTCACCGGGGAGCTGTTTTTT | CAISGTPGRFTGELFF
TRBD1 | TRBJ1-2 | TRBV9 | 17 | once | TGTGCCAGCAGCGTAGATGGGACAGGGCGAGGCGACTATGGCTACACCTTC | CASSVDGTGRGDYGYTF
TRBD1 | TRBJ1-2 | TRBV2 | 14 | . | TGTGCCAGCAGTGGGGACAGGGGGCTAGGTGGCTACACCTTC | CASSGDRGLGGYTF
TRBD1 | TRBJ2-1 | TRBV3-1/TRBV3-2 | 14 | . | TGTGCCAGCGGAGGGGGACAGGTCTACAATGAGCAGTTCTTC | CASGGGQVYNEQFF
TRBD2 | TRBJ2-1 | TRBV7-2 | 16 | . | TGTGCCAGCAGTCCAGGACTAGCGGGGGGGGACAATGAGCAGTTCTTC | CASSPGLAGGDNEQFF
. | TRBJ1-6 | TRBV6-6 | 13 | . | TGTGCCAGCAGTTATTGGGCTAATTCACCCCTCCACTTT | CASSYWANSPLHF
. | TRBJ1-5 | TRBV4-2 | 14 | . | TGTGCCAGCAGCCAAGATCTCCAGGGGTGGCCCCAGCATTTT | CASSQDLQGWPQHF
. | TRBJ1-4 | TRBV7-3 | 13 | . | TGTGCCAGCAGCTTAACTCCGGGTGAAAAACTGTTTTTT | CASSLTPGEKLFF
. | TRBJ2-2 | TRBV19 | 16 | . | TGTGCCAGTAGTATCCTCTCAGGGGAGTTTGCCGGGGAGCTGTTTTTT | CASSILSGEFAGELFF
. | TRBJ2-5 | TRBV5-1 | 14 | . | TGCGCCAGCAGCCCGGGGGACCACCAAGAGACCCAGTACTTC | CASSPGDHQETQYF
. | TRBJ2-1 | TRBV28 | 13 | . | TGTGCCAGCACCACCACTTCCTACAATGAGCAGTTCTTC | CASTTTSYNEQFF
. | TRBJ1-1 | TRBV19 | 13 | once | TGTGCCAGTAGTAAACAGGCGAACACTGAAGCTTTCTTT | CASSKQANTEAFF
TRBD1 | TRBJ2-7 | TRBV7-2 | 12 | . | TGTGCCAGCAGTTCGACAGGGGTCGAGCAGTACTTC | CASSSTGVEQYF
. | TRBJ1-1 | TRBV27 | 14 | . | TGTGCCAGCAGTCCACAGGGTTGGAGCACTGAAGCTTTCTTT | CASSPQGWSTEAFF
TRBD2 | TRBJ2-7 | TRBV3-1/TRBV3-2 | 15 | . | TGTGCCAGCAGCCAAGATCCGGGGGGGCTCTACGAGCAGTACTTC | CASSQDPGGLYEQYF